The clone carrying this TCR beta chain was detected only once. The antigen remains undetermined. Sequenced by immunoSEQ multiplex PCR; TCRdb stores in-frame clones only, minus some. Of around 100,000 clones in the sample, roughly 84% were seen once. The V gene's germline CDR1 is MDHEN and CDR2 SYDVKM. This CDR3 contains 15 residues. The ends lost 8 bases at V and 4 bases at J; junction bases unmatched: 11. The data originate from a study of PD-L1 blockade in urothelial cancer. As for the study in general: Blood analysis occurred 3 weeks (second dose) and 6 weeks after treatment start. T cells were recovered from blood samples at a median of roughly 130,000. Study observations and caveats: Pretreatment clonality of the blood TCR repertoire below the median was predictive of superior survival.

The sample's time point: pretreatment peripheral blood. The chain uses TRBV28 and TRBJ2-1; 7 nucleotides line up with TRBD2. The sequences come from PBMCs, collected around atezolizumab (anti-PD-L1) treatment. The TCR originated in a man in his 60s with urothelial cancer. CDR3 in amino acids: CASPPRSGEYNEQFF. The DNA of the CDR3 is TGTGCCAGCCCCCCCCGGAGCGGGGAATACAATGAGCAGTTCTTC.